Below are 7 T cell receptor beta chains sequenced from a single sample in a study of cytomegalovirus exposure and HLA in healthy donors. Both 60 Vbeta primers and 13 Jbeta primers went into the PCR. The repertoire was sequenced with immunoSEQ multiplex PCR; TCRdb's copy has only in-frame clones and lacks some. The sample contains roughly 140,000 clones, roughly 10% of which appear only once. Sequencing used PBMCs. The receptors were gathered from a male donor in good health and CMV-seronegative.

This clone was found a few times. This chain joins TRBV4-2 and TRBJ1-2, with a possible D match to TRBD1 (5 bases). Germline-derived CDR1 and CDR2 are LGHNA and YNFKEQ. V was shortened by 3 bases and J by 3 bases, with 14 bases between the two germline ends. The CDR3 totals 15 residues. The CDR3 DNA sequence: TGTGCCAGCAGCCAGATGTCCGGGACTGACTATGGCTACACCTTC. It codes for CASSQMSGTDYGYTF.

This clone occurred a few times. The chain joins TRBV4-3 to TRBJ2-7, with D possibly being TRBD2 (6 bases). Trimming stripped 1 base from V and 5 bases from J, with 9 bases between. CDR3 size: 13 residues. Per germline, CDR1 LGHNA and CDR2 YSLEER. The CDR3 here is CASSQGGGNEQYF. The CDR3 coding sequence is TGCGCCAGCAGCCAAGGAGGAGGGAACGAGCAGTACTTC.

This clone was seen a few times. J is TRBJ2-5 and V is TRBV30; possibly TRBD2 for D (6 bases). The J call may be faulty, since TRBJ2-7 better matches the DNA end. CDR3 length equals 13 residues. Germline CDR1 and CDR2: GTSNPN and SVGIG (reference sequence). Written as DNA, the CDR3 is TGTGCCTGGAGTGTGGGCGGGACCTACGAGCAGTACTTC. This encodes CAWSVGGTYEQYF.

The chain recombines TRBV5-1 with TRBJ2-1; 7 bases match TRBD2. Germline loops: CDR1 SGHRS, CDR2 YFSETQ. The CDR3 has 15 residues. Trimming at V came to 4 bases and at J to 10 bases, leaving 14 bases not matched to a gene. The CDR3 protein is CASSIGLGRAGEQFF. CDR3 nucleotides: TGCGCCAGCAGCATCGGACTGGGGAGGGCGGGGGAGCAGTTCTTC. Full variable domain (remainder filled in from reference TRBV5-1 and TRBJ2-1): KAGVTQTPRYLIKTRGQQVTLSCSPISGHRSVSWYQQTPGQGLQFLFEYFSETQRNKGNFPGRFSGRQFSNSRSEMNVSTLELGDSALYLCASSIGLGRAGEQFFGPGTRLTVL.

About this clone itself: Relative to the germline gene, one junction end is altered; a read error may explain this. This sequence joins TRBV5-4 and TRBJ2-3, with D maybe TRBD1 (6 bases). Germline V gene sequence: CDR1 SGHNT, CDR2 YYREEE (reference sequence). This CDR3 is 15 amino acids long. The CDR3 protein is CARSLAPGDTDTQYF. In DNA form, the CDR3 reads TGTGCCCGCAGCTTGGCGCCAGGGGACACAGATACGCAGTATTTT.

This clone appeared a few times. The rearrangement uses TRBV5-4 and TRBJ2-3; TRBD2 aligns across 7 bases. This CDR3 comprises 17 residues. Unmatched junction bases numbered 17, after V lost 4 bases and J lost 6 bases. The germline V gene encodes CDR1 SGHNT and CDR2 YYREEE (reference sequence). CDR3 protein: CASSRAPSGTDLDTQYF. CDR3 nucleotides: TGTGCCAGCAGCCGGGCCCCTAGCGGTACCGACCTGGATACGCAGTATTTT.

CDR3 loop: CASSSVIRVISNTEAFF. The CDR3 DNA follows: TGTGCCAGCAGCTCCGTCATCAGGGTAATATCGAACACTGAAGCTTTCTTT. J is TRBJ1-1 and V is TRBV7-8; possible D gene TRBD1, 5 bases. The germline CDR1 and CDR2 sequences are SGHVS and FQNEAQ. Trimming stripped 4 bases from V and 1 base from J, with 19 bases between. The CDR3 sequence is 17 residues long.